The clone carrying this TCR beta chain turned up a few times. The data derive from a study of blood T cells in healthy people across ages. Total RNA, at least 5.5 micrograms per sample, came from PBMCs. Alongside a J-beta primer mix, a sample-barcoded 5' primer served in a second PCR lasting about 7 to 12 cycles. Every sample returned 3 million or more CDR3-containing paired-end reads. TCRdb re-analysed the 5' RACE reads in MiXCR, keeping a single row per CDR3 protein. This sample has hundreds of thousands of distinct CDR3 sequences, with 56% found just once. Germline V gene lookup returns CDR1 MNHEY and CDR2 SMNVEV (reference sequence). This CDR3 has 12 residues.

The rearrangement links TRBV27 to TRBJ2-6; D gene uncertain. Input material: blood. The sequence came from a man aged 40-55 years in good health. The CDR3 sequence is CATRPGANVLTF. The CDR3 DNA reads as TGTGCAACGAGGCCCGGGGCCAACGTCCTGACTTTC.